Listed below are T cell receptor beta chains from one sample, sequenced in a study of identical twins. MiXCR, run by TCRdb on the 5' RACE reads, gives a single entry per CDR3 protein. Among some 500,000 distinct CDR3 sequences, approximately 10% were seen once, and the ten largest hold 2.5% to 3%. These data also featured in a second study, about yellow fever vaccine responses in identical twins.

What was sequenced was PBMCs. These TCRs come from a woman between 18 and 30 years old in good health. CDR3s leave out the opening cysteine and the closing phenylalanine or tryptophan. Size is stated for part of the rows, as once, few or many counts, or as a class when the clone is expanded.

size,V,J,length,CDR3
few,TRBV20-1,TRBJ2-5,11,SASSGMQETQY
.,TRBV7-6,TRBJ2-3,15,ASSPPPLQLGPDTQY
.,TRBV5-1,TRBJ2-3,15,ASSLGGGRGFTDTQY
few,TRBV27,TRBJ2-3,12,ASSIGASTDTQY
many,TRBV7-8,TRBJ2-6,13,ASSGEFSGANVLT
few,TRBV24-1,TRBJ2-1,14,ATSASTGSSYNEQF
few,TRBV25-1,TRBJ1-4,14,ASSELRTALNEKLF
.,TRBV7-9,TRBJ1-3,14,ASSLVRDRTGNTIY
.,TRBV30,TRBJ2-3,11,AWSPPGTDTQY
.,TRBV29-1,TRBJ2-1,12,SVELAGEGNEQF
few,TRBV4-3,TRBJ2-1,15,ASSQDRVGGSYNEQF
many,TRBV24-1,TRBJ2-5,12,ATSDPTSRETQY
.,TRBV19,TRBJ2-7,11,ATRLAGSYEQY
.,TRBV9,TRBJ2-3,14,ASSADPGQITDTQY